This T cell receptor (beta chain) was sequenced for a study of blood T cell repertoires in COVID-19 (dated by TCRdb to the early 2020s). For context, the study as a whole: Samples covering the acute and convalescent phases of COVID-19 were provided by collaborators in the United States, Italy and Spain. The prospective study material was composed of cDNA or gDNA derived from T cells, B-cell-depleted T cells, or PBMCs. Deeply sampled blood TCRbeta repertoires from subjects exposed to, actively infected with, or recovered from COVID-19 were included in the dataset. A freely available public database, intended as a resource for researchers studying the immune response to SARS-CoV-2, is where the repertoires were released. The samples were drawn from two sources: the first 160 participants of the ongoing ImmuneRACE study, and fewer than 1,500 subjects contributed by 6 global collaborators. The sample metadata nearly always contained a de-identified subject ID, COVID-19 status, age in years and sex. Where HLA class I and class II types were available, the types were taken from metadata supplied by the sample provider, not from assay-based typing. General conclusions and limits of the study: The quantity of clinical and demographic metadata differed by source and by participant and was supplied without curation.

TCRbeta CDR3 regions were amplified from genomic DNA by means of the immunoSEQ Assay, a bias-controlled multiplex PCR. Concerning the study's data processing: The number of nucleated cells in each sample was estimated by amplification of reference gene primers within the assay. To quantify the absolute abundance of each unique TCRbeta CDR3 rearrangement, sequence reads were collapsed and filtered. For each sample, productive Simpson clonality was calculated by taking the square root of Simpson's diversity index across productive rearrangements. TCRdb's version of the immuneACCESS table is confined to in-frame rearrangements and falls short of the full clone set. An unresolved V gene accounts for under half of the shortfall where checked; the remainder is of unknown origin. The V and J calls and clone size come from that table; D and trimming were worked out from the DNA. Within this sample are 140,000 to 150,000 clones, with about 89% of them counted one time only. Over 35% of the sample comes from the top ten.

Only one count was recorded for this clone. Its cognate antigen has yet to be identified. No much larger clone is present one base from it, and per-base qualities are unavailable. Another Seattle source contributed samples from volunteer blood donors who had recovered from COVID-19. Whole blood was collected in K2EDTA tubes by collaborating institutions according to the institutions' own protocols. For TCRbeta analysis, collaborators shipped samples in one of three forms: frozen whole blood, isolated PBMCs, or DNA extracted from either of those sample types. The TCR sequence derives from a man in his fifties who had recovered from COVID-19. Input material: peripheral blood.

The CDR3 region reads CASSSTPGQGYNEQFF. The DNA sequence is as follows: TGTGCCAGCAGCTCTACCCCGGGACAGGGCTACAATGAGCAGTTCTTC. The V and J segments used are TRBV7-2 and TRBJ2-1; a stretch of 9 junction bases matches TRBD1. The CDR3 runs 16 amino acids, cysteine and phenylalanine included. The CDR3 DNA has 48 bases and is translated from base 1. Here V drops 4 bases and J drops 3 bases, and the junction holds 7 bases not matched to any gene. Per the germline V gene, SGHTA is the CDR1 and FQGNSA is the CDR2.